These T cell receptor beta chains were read from a single sample in a study of blood T cell repertoires in COVID-19. The repertoire was sequenced with immunoSEQ multiplex PCR; TCRdb's copy has only in-frame clones and lacks some. Altogether approximately 170,000 clones are present, over 75% being singletons, with the ten largest covering approximately 11%. Sequenced: peripheral blood. These TCRs come from a human donor in a cohort sampled during active COVID-19. The conserved cysteine and the conserved F or W are not part of the CDR3 here. The order of the fields is clone size, J gene, V gene, CDR3 protein. Only some rows state a clone size, as once, few, many or a class for expanded clones.

clone_size: NA; j_call: TRBJ1-3; v_call: TRBV7-8; cdr3_aa: ASSIYSGNTIY
clone_size: NA; j_call: TRBJ1-5; v_call: TRBV30; cdr3_aa: AWSEIGVGQPQH
clone_size: NA; j_call: TRBJ1-2; v_call: TRBV6-5; cdr3_aa: ASSYGFGHSNYGYT
clone_size: NA; j_call: TRBJ2-7; v_call: TRBV5-4; cdr3_aa: ASSLGQEGYEQY
clone_size: once; j_call: TRBJ1-2; v_call: TRBV19; cdr3_aa: ASSIGTALYGYT
clone_size: NA; j_call: TRBJ2-7; v_call: TRBV7-2; cdr3_aa: ASSLVGGSYEQY
clone_size: NA; j_call: TRBJ1-2; v_call: TRBV10-1; cdr3_aa: ASSESQDSPYGYT
clone_size: NA; j_call: TRBJ1-5; v_call: TRBV19; cdr3_aa: ASTPRWQGNQPQH
clone_size: NA; j_call: TRBJ2-1; v_call: TRBV5-1; cdr3_aa: ASSLTGTGVYNEQF
clone_size: NA; j_call: TRBJ2-5; v_call: TRBV9; cdr3_aa: ASSVAGFQETQY
clone_size: NA; j_call: TRBJ1-1; v_call: TRBV30; cdr3_aa: ASPPRLEAF
clone_size: NA; j_call: TRBJ2-2; v_call: TRBV5-4; cdr3_aa: ASSFGTSSTGELF
clone_size: NA; j_call: TRBJ2-7; v_call: TRBV7-2; cdr3_aa: ASSSGLAGEQY
clone_size: NA; j_call: TRBJ2-1; v_call: TRBV10-3; cdr3_aa: AISRTTSGGANEQF
clone_size: NA; j_call: TRBJ2-7; v_call: TRBV9; cdr3_aa: ASSASPDRYEQY
clone_size: NA; j_call: TRBJ2-5; v_call: TRBV5-8; cdr3_aa: ASSRGLAGLQETQY
clone_size: NA; j_call: TRBJ2-7; v_call: TRBV12-3/TRBV12-4; cdr3_aa: ASSLAAYEQY
clone_size: many; j_call: TRBJ2-3; v_call: TRBV7-9; cdr3_aa: ASSFSPSRGQY
clone_size: NA; j_call: TRBJ2-5; v_call: TRBV9; cdr3_aa: ASSPHQPGTSGMTQY
clone_size: NA; j_call: TRBJ2-1; v_call: TRBV10-1; cdr3_aa: ASEPVSGGEQF
clone_size: NA; j_call: TRBJ2-7; v_call: TRBV6-5; cdr3_aa: ASSYMSEQY
clone_size: few; j_call: TRBJ2-3; v_call: TRBV28; cdr3_aa: ASRGFTDTQY
clone_size: few; j_call: TRBJ2-7; v_call: TRBV3-1/TRBV3-2; cdr3_aa: ASSHGLAGAEQY
clone_size: NA; j_call: TRBJ2-7; v_call: TRBV4-3; cdr3_aa: ASSRPTRLKEHEQY
clone_size: NA; j_call: TRBJ2-7; v_call: TRBV5-6; cdr3_aa: ASSLGAGTYEQY
clone_size: many; j_call: TRBJ2-5; v_call: TRBV12-5; cdr3_aa: ASGSGTQGGQETQY
clone_size: NA; j_call: TRBJ2-5; v_call: TRBV9; cdr3_aa: ASSVPLETQY
clone_size: NA; j_call: TRBJ1-2; v_call: TRBV18; cdr3_aa: ASSETGGSYGYT